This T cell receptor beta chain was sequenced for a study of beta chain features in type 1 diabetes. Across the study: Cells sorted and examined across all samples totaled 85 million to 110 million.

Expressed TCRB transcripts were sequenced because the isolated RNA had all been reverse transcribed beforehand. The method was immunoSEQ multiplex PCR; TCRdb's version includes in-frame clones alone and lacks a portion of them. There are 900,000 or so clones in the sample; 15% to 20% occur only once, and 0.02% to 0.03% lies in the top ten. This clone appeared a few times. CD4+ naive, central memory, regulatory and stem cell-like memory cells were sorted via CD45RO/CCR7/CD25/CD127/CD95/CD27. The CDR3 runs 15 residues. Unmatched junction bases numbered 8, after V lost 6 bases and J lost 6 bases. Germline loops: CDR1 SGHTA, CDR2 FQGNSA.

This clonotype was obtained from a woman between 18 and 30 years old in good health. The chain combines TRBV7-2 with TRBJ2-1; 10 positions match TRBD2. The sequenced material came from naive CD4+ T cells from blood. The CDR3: CASRQAGGLVNEQFF. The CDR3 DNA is TGTGCCAGCAGGCAAGCGGGAGGGCTGGTCAATGAGCAGTTCTTC.